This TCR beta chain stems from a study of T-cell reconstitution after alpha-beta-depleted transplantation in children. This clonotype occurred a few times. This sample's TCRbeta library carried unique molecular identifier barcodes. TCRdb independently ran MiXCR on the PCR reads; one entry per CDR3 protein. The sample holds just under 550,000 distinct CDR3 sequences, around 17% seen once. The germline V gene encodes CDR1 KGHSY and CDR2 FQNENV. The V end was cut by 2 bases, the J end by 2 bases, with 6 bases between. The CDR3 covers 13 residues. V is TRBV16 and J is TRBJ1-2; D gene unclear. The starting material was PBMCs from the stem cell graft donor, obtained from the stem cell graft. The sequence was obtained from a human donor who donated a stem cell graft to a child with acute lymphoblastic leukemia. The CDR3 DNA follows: TGTGCCAGCAGCCAAACGCGAAACTATGGCTACACCTTC. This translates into CASSQTRNYGYTF.